The source of this TCR beta chain is a study of T cell repertoires in cytomegalovirus infection. Concerning this clonotype itself: Its specificity is not known.

The CDR3 is 16 amino acids. V lost 3 bases and J lost 2; bases outside the gene matches: 5. In germline, CDR1 is SEHNR, CDR2 FQNEAQ (reference sequence). TCRdb re-analysed the reads in MiXCR, keeping a single row per CDR3 protein. The table has some 700,000 distinct CDR3 sequences, 30% to 35% seen once. The sequence derives from a human donor in good health (CMV status not recorded). Some clones in this sample may be carry-over from other donors' samples. This chain joins TRBV7-9 and TRBJ2-7; 12 bases are shared with TRBD2. The sample was cultured PBMCs, taken from culture after CMV antigen stimulation. As DNA, the CDR3 is TGTGCCAGCAGCTTCCTAGCGGGAGGGCCGACCTACGAGCAGTACTTC. Translated, it gives CASSFLAGGPTYEQYF.